One and the same sample provided the 2 T cell receptor beta chains below, sequenced in a study of T cell repertoires in cytomegalovirus infection. TCRdb processed the reads anew with MiXCR; each CDR3 protein has one entry. The table has some 130,000 distinct CDR3 sequences, 20% to 30% seen once; the top ten hold approximately 35%. Their antigen targets remain unknown. The material sequenced was PBMCs, sequenced either directly or after in vitro stimulation (not recorded which). Receptors were obtained from a human donor in good health (CMV status not recorded). Some clones in this sample may be carry-over from other donors' samples.

This clonotype was seen a few times. The chain carries TRBV12-3 or TRBV12-4 and TRBJ2-1; 12 nucleotides line up with TRBD2. V was clipped by 6 bases and J by 9 bases; unmatched bases: 9. This CDR3 has 15 amino acids. The CDR3, as DNA: TGTGCCAGCAGGCTAGCGGGAGGGCCTCAGGGTGAGCAGTTCTTC. It specifies CASRLAGGPQGEQFF.

This clonotype was picked up many times. Here the CDR3 reads CASSLIAFGQGNTEAFF. The CDR3 DNA reads TGTGCCAGCAGCTTAATCGCGTTCGGGCAGGGGAACACTGAAGCTTTCTTT. The chain carries TRBV7-9 and TRBJ1-1; TRBD1 is a possible D gene (5 bases). The CDR3 contains 17 residues. V lost 2 bases, J lost 1 base, and 17 bases lay in between. The V gene's germline CDR1 is SEHNR and CDR2 FQNEAQ (reference sequence).